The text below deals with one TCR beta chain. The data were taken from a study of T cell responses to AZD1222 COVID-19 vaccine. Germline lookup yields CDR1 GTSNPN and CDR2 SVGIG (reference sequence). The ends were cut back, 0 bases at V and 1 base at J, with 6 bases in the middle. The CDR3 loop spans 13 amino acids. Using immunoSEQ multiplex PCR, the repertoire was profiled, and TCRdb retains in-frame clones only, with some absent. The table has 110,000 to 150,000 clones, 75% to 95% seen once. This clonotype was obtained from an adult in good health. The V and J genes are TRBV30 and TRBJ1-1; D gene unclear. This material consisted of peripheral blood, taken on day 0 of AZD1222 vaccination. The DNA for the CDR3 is TGTGCCTGGAGTGTACCAGAGAACACTGAAGCTTTCTTT. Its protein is CAWSVPENTEAFF.